The 8 T cell receptor beta chains in this list originate from one sample, sequenced in a study of blood T cell repertoires in COVID-19. Sequenced by immunoSEQ multiplex PCR; TCRdb stores in-frame clones only, minus some. The sample contains 200,000 or so clones, approximately 84% of which appear only once. The specimen sequenced was PBMCs or T cells enriched from blood (not recorded which). The receptors here all came from a man between 40 and 49 years old who had recovered from COVID-19.

On this clone: At the DNA level, this CDR3 is encoded by other sequences in the same sample as well. The chain joins TRBV6-5 to TRBJ1-1; 7 nucleotides agree with TRBD1. The trim removed 0 bases at V and 0 bases at J, leaving 1 base unmatched. The length of the CDR3 is 15 residues. CDR1 MNHEY and CDR2 SVGAGI come from the germline V gene. In nucleotides, the CDR3 is TGTGCCAGCAGTTACTCAGGGGGCATGAACACTGAAGCTTTCTTT. This translates into CASSYSGGMNTEAFF.

The CDR3 sequence: CASSLSPKRGRKETQYF. Written as DNA, the CDR3 is TGTGCCAGCAGCCTAAGTCCTAAGCGGGGGAGGAAGGAGACCCAGTACTTC. V usage is TRBV7-6 and J usage is TRBJ2-5; 8 positions match TRBD2. This CDR3 contains 17 residues. The germline V gene encodes CDR1 SGHVS and CDR2 FNYEAQ. Unmatched junction bases numbered 16, after V lost 5 bases and J lost 5 bases.

This clone appeared a single time. The chain carries TRBV7-9 and TRBJ1-1; no reliable D call. Trimming stripped 5 bases from V and 1 base from J, with 11 bases between. The CDR3 sequence is 14 residues long. CDR1 is SEHNR, CDR2 FQNEAQ, per germline (reference sequence). CDR3 DNA: TGTGCCAGCAGCCGTTTCGGGAGGAACACTGAAGCTTTCTTT. Its protein product is CASSRFGRNTEAFF. The variable domain in full, with the rest retrieved from reference TRBV7-9 and TRBJ1-1, is DTGVSQNPRHKITKRGQNVTFRCDPISEHNRLYWYRQTLGQGPEFLTYFQNEAQLEKSRLLSDRFSAERPKGSFSTLEIQRTEQGDSAMYLCASSRFGRNTEAFFGQGTRLTVV.

V gene TRBV10-3 combines with J gene TRBJ1-3; unclear D gene. V was cut by 2 bases and J by 4 bases, with 12 bases left in between. This CDR3 has 15 residues. Germline CDR1 reads ENHRY; CDR2 reads SYGVKD. CDR3 residues: CAISEPGIRGNTIYF. The CDR3 nucleotides are TGTGCCATCAGTGAGCCCGGGATTAGAGGAAACACCATATATTTT.

Written as DNA, the CDR3 is TGTGCCAGCAGCACACAGGGAACTGAAGCTTTCTTT. Translated, it gives CASSTQGTEAFF. The rearrangement joins TRBV7-9 to TRBJ1-1; TRBD1 might be the D (6 bases). Germline-derived CDR1 and CDR2 are SEHNR and FQNEAQ (reference sequence). V gave up 5 bases and J gave up 5 bases, with 9 bases separating them. The CDR3 loop spans 12 amino acids.

This chain links TRBV28 with TRBJ2-1; D might be TRBD2 (6 bases). The CDR3 covers 15 residues. Trimming stripped 5 bases from V and 7 bases from J, with 18 bases between. The germline V gene has CDR1 MDHEN and CDR2 SYDVKM. CDR3 sequence reads: CASSLPGGMGNEQFF. The CDR3 coding sequence is TGTGCCAGCAGTCTACCCGGGGGTATGGGGAATGAGCAGTTCTTC. The whole variable domain, remainder taken from reference TRBV28 and TRBJ2-1, is DVKVTQSSRYLVKRTGEKVFLECVQDMDHENMFWYRQDPGLGLRLIYFSYDVKMKEKGDIPEGYSVSREKKERFSLILESASTNQTSMYLCASSLPGGMGNEQFFGPGTRLTVL.

V is TRBV19 and J is TRBJ2-5, with a tentative D call TRBD1 (6 bases). The V end lost 10 bases, the J end lost 3 bases, and 18 bases lay between the germline ends. There are 14 residues in the CDR3. The germline V gene encodes CDR1 LNHDA and CDR2 SQIVND (reference sequence). CDR3 region: CATTTGARKETQYF. The CDR3 region has the DNA TGTGCCACCACGACAGGCGCCCGGAAAGAGACCCAGTACTTC.

The rearrangement links TRBV11-2 to TRBJ2-5, with D unresolved. Looked up from germline, CDR1 is SGHAT and CDR2 is FQNNGV. Trimming cost V 1 base and J 1 base, with 7 bases left between them. The CDR3 extends over 14 amino acids. CDR3 sequence: CASSLVGSQETQYF. CDR3 DNA: TGTGCCAGCAGCTTAGTGGGCAGCCAAGAGACCCAGTACTTC.